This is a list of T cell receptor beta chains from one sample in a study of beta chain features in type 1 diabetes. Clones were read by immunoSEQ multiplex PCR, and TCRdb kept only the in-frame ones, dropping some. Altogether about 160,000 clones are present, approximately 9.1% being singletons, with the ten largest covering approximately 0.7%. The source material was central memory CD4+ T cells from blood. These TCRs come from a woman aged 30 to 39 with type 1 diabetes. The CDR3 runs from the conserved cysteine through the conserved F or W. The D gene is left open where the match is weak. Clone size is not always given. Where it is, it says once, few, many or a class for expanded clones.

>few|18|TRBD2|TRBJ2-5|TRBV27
TGTGCCAGCAGTTTAGATATTCGCGCACTAGCGAGGGCGGAGACCCAGTACTTC
CASSLDIRALARAETQYF
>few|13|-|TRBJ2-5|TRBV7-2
TGTGCCAGCAGCCCCCCAGGGCGGGAGACCCAGTACTTC
CASSPPGRETQYF
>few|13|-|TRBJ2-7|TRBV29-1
TGCAGCGTTACAGGGCAAACCGTGGGCGAGCAGTACTTC
CSVTGQTVGEQYF
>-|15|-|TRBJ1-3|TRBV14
TGTGCCAGCAGCCAAGTCAGGGCCTCTGGAAACACCATATATTTT
CASSQVRASGNTIYF
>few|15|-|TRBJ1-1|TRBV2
TGTGCCAGCAGGTTGACAGGACCAAAGGGGACTGAAGCTTTCTTT
CASRLTGPKGTEAFF
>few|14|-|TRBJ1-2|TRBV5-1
TGCGCCAGCAGCTCAACAACAGACGAGTATGGCTACACCTTC
CASSSTTDEYGYTF
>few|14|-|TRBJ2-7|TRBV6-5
TGTGCCAGCAGTTACGGGGCAACGGTGGACGAGCAGTACTTC
CASSYGATVDEQYF
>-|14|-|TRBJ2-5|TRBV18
TGTGCCAGCTCACCATGGAGCGGGCAAGAGACCCAGTACTTC
CASSPWSGQETQYF
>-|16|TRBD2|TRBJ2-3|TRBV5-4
TGTGCCAGCAGCCCTCTAGCGGGAGGGCCCACAGATACGCAGTATTTT
CASSPLAGGPTDTQYF
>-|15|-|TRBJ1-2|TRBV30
TGTGCCTGGAGACAACCCGGGACACATAACTATGGCTACACCTTC
CAWRQPGTHNYGYTF
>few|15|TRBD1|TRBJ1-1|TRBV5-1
TGCGCCAGCAGCAAGGGACAGGGGGGAACACTTGAAGCTTTCTTT
CASSKGQGGTLEAFF
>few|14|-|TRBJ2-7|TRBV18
TGTGCCAGCTCCTCCTTAGCCCGGTCCTACGAGCAGTACTTC
CASSSLARSYEQYF
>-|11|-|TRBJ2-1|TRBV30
TGTGCCTGGAACATGCAGGGTGAGCAGTTCTTC
CAWNMQGEQFF
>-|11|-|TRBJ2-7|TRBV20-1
TGCAGTGCTAGACCGGACAGCGAGCAGTACTTC
CSARPDSEQYF
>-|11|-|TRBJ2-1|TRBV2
TGTGCCAGTCAACGGGAGCTTGAGCAGTTCTTC
CASQRELEQFF
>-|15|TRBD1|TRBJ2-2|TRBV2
TGTGCCAGCGGAGGACAGGGGGCGTATGTCGGGGAGCTGTTTTTT
CASGGQGAYVGELFF
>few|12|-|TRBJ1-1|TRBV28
TGTGCCAGCAGTTCACAGGGCAAAGGAGCTTTCTTT
CASSSQGKGAFF
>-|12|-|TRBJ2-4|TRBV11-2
TGTGCCAGCAGCCCCATGCGGGGCATTCAGTACTTC
CASSPMRGIQYF
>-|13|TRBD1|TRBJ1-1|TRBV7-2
TGTGCCAGCAGCTTCACAGGGGCCACTGAAGCTTTCTTT
CASSFTGATEAFF
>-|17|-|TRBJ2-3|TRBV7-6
TGTGCCAGCAGCTTATTCCCCGGCGGGACTAGCACAGATACGCAGTATTTT
CASSLFPGGTSTDTQYF
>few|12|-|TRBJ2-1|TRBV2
TGTGCCAGCAGTGAAGAGGGCAGCGGGCAGTTCTTC
CASSEEGSGQFF
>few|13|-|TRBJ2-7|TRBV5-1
TGCGCCAGCAGCGTTCAGATCCCCTACGAGCAGTACTTC
CASSVQIPYEQYF
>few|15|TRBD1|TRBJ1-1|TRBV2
TGTGCCAGCAGTGTGGGACAGGGGAGGGCCACTGAAGCTTTCTTT
CASSVGQGRATEAFF
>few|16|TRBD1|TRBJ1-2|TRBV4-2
TGTGCCAGCAGCCAAGATTTAGGGACAGGGAATCATGGCTACACCTTC
CASSQDLGTGNHGYTF
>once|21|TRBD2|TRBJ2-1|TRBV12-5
TGTGCTAGTGGTTTGTCCGCTGGTCGGACTAGCGGGAGGAGCTCCTACAATGAGCAGTTCTTC
CASGLSAGRTSGRSSYNEQFF
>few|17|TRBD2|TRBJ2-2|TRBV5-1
TGCGCCAGCAGCTTGGCCGGAGCGGGAGCTAACACCGGGGAGCTGTTTTTT
CASSLAGAGANTGELFF
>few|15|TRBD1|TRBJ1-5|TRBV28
TGTGCCAGCAGTTCTCGACAGGGCCCCAATCAGCCCCAGCATTTT
CASSSRQGPNQPQHF
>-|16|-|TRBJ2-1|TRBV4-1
TGCGCCAGCAGCCCGCGGCCCAGCTTCTACGACAATGAGCAGTTCTTC
CASSPRPSFYDNEQFF
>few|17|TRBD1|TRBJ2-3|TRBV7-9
TGTGCCAGCCGACGGACAGGGGGCCGTGCACGCACAGATACGCAGTATTTT
CASRRTGGRARTDTQYF
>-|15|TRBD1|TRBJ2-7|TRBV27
TGTGCCAGCAGTTTGGGGGACAGGGGGCAGTACGAGCAGTACTTC
CASSLGDRGQYEQYF
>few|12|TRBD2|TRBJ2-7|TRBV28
TGTGCCTCCGGGACTAGCGGCTACGAGCAGTACTTC
CASGTSGYEQYF
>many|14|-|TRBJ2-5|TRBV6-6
TGTGCCAGCAGGCACAGGGATAGTAAAGAGACCCAGTACTTC
CASRHRDSKETQYF